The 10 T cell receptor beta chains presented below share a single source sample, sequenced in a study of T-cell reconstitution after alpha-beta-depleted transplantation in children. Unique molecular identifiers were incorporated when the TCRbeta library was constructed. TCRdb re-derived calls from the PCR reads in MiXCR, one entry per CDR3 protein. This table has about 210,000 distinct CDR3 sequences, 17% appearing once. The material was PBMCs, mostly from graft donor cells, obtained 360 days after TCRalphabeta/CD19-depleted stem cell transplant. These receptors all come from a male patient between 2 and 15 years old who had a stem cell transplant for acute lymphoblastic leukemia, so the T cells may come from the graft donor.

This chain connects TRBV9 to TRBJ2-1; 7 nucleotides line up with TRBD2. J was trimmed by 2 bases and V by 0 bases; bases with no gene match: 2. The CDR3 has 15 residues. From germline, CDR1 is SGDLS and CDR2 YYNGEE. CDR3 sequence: CASSVDAGAYNEQFF. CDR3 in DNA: TGTGCCAGCAGCGTAGATGCGGGGGCCTACAATGAGCAGTTCTTC.

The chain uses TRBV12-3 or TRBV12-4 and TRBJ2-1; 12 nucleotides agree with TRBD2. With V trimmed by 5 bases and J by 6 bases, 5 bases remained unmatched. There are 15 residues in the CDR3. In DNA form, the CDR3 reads TGTGCCAGCAGTCGGACTAGCGGGGTTTTCAATGAGCAGTTCTTC. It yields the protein CASSRTSGVFNEQFF.

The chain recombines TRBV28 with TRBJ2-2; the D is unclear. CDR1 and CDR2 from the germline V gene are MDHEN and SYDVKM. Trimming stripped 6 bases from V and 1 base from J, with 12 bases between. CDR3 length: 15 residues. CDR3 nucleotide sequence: TGTGCCAGCAGCCCAGTCCGTTGGAACACCGGGGAGCTGTTTTTT. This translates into CASSPVRWNTGELFF.

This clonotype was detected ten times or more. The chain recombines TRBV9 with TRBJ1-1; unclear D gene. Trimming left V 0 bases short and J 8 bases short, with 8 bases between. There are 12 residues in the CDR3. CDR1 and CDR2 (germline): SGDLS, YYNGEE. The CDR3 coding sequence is TGTGCCAGCAGCGTAGTCGACTACGAAGCTTTCTTT. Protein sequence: CASSVVDYEAFF.

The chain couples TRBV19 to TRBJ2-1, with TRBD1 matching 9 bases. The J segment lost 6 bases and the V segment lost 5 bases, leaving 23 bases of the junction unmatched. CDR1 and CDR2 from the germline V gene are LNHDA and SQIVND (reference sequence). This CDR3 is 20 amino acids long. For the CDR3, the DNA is TGTGCCAGTAGTCCGACCCGGGACAGGGTCGGGAAAGGGCTACGCAATGAGCAGTTCTTC. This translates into CASSPTRDRVGKGLRNEQFF.

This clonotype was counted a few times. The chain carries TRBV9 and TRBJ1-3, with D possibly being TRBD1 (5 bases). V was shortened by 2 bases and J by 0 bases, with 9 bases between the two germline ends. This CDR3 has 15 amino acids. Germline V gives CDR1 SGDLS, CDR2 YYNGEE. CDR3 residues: CASSVSGSSGNTIYF. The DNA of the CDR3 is TGTGCCAGCAGCGTCTCAGGGAGCTCTGGAAACACCATATATTTT.

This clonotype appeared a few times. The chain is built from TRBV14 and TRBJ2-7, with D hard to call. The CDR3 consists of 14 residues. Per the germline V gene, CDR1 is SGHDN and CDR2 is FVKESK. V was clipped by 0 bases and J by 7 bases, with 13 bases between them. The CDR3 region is CASSQELALGEQYF. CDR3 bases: TGTGCCAGCAGCCAAGAGTTGGCTTTGGGAGAGCAGTACTTC.

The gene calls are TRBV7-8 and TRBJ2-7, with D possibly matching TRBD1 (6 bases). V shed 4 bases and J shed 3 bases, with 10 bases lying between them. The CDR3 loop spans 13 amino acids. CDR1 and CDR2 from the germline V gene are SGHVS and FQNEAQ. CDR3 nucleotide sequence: TGTGCCAGCAGCTCGTCGACAGGCTACGAGCAGTACTTC. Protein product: CASSSSTGYEQYF.

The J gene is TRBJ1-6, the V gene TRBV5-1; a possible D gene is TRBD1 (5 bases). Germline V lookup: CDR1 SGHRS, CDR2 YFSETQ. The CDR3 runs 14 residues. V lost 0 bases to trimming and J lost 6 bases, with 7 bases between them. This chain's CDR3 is CASSLEGSNSPLHF. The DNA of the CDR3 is TGCGCCAGCAGCTTGGAGGGGAGTAATTCACCCCTCCACTTT.

CDR3 coding DNA: TGCGCCAGCGCCAAGGGTAGCGCGAACACCGGGGAGCTGTTTTTT. Its translation is CASAKGSANTGELFF. The chain uses TRBV5-1 and TRBJ2-2; possibly TRBD2 for D (5 bases). CDR1 and CDR2 from the germline V gene are SGHRS and YFSETQ. The length of the CDR3 is 15 residues. V was pared by 7 bases and J by 0 bases, with 13 bases between.